The 26 T cell receptor beta chains listed next were all sequenced from one sample in a study of Tregs in tolerant kidney transplant recipients. Here immunoSEQ multiplex PCR was the method, and the copy in TCRdb shows in-frame clones only, minus some. Among fewer than 70,000 clones, around 88% were seen once, and the ten largest hold approximately 4.7%. Source material: CD4+ T cells from blood. Source of these receptors: a human donor in good health.

J is TRBJ2-2 and V is TRBV25-1; no clear D. V lost 0 bases, J lost 6 bases, and 11 bases lay in between. CDR3 length: 15 residues. Germline CDR1 and CDR2: MGHDK and SYGVNS. The CDR3 protein is CASSEYGKSAGELFF. CDR3 in DNA: TGTGCCAGCAGTGAATATGGGAAATCAGCCGGGGAGCTGTTTTTT.

This clone was seen more than once but under ten times. The chain couples TRBV6-4 to TRBJ2-2; TRBD2 is a possible D gene (5 bases). Trimming left V 7 bases short and J 0 bases short, with 9 bases between. The CDR3 contains 14 residues. CDR1 is MRHNA and CDR2 is SNTAGT in the germline V gene. The CDR3 protein is CASTEGANTGELFF. The CDR3 DNA sequence: TGTGCCAGCACTGAGGGAGCGAACACCGGGGAGCTGTTTTTT.

The chain employs TRBV12-5 and TRBJ2-2; the match to TRBD1 covers 7 bases. Germline V gene lookup returns CDR1 LGHNT and CDR2 FRNRAP. J was trimmed by 0 bases and V by 2 bases; bases with no gene match: 9. The CDR3 is 18 residues long. This CDR3 is CASGLSIKTGTNTGELFF. The CDR3, as DNA: TGTGCTAGTGGTTTGTCGATCAAGACAGGGACGAACACCGGGGAGCTGTTTTTT. The whole variable domain, filled in from reference TRBV12-5 and TRBJ2-2, reads DARVTQTPRHKVTEMGQEVTMRCQPILGHNTVFWYRQTMMQGLELLAYFRNRAPLDDSGMPKDRFSAEMPDATLATLKIQPSEPRDSAVYFCASGLSIKTGTNTGELFFGEGSRLTVL.

The V call is TRBV9, the J call TRBJ2-1; unclear D gene. Per the germline V gene, CDR1 is SGDLS and CDR2 is YYNGEE. Trimming removed 2 bases at V and 5 bases at J, with 8 bases between. There are 13 residues in the CDR3. The CDR3 spells CASSVLYNNEQFF. For the CDR3, the DNA is TGTGCCAGCAGCGTGCTCTACAACAATGAGCAGTTCTTC.

V is TRBV12-5 and J is TRBJ2-1, with TRBD2 matching over 9 bases. Germline CDR1 is LGHNT and CDR2 is FRNRAP. The J segment lost 3 bases and the V segment lost 1 base, leaving 7 bases of the junction unmatched. CDR3 length equals 17 residues. The CDR3 DNA follows: TGTGCTAGTGGTTTGGGCGTAGCGGGAGAGGGCTACAATGAGCAGTTCTTC. Translated, it gives CASGLGVAGEGYNEQFF.

V and J are TRBV14 and TRBJ1-2; 9 bases line up with TRBD1. CDR1 and CDR2 (germline): SGHDN, FVKESK. Trimming took 1 base from V and 7 from J; bases not matched to a gene: 1. The CDR3 is made up of 13 amino acids. The CDR3 region has the DNA TGTGCCAGCAGCCAAGGACAGGGGGGTGGCTACACCTTC. Translated, it gives CASSQGQGGGYTF. The full variable domain, rest sourced from reference TRBV14 and TRBJ1-2, is EAGVTQFPSHSVIEKGQTVTLRCDPISGHDNLYWYRRVMGKEIKFLLHFVKESKQDESGMPNNRFLAERTGGTYSTLKVQPAELEDSGVYFCASSQGQGGGYTFGSGTRLTVV.

The chain recombines TRBV6-5 with TRBJ1-2, with D hard to call. The germline CDR1 and CDR2 sequences are MNHEY and SVGAGI. The CDR3 totals 13 residues. The germline V and J ends were trimmed by 7 bases and 3 bases, with 12 bases remaining between them. The CDR3 spells CASMSSNDYGYTF. CDR3 DNA sequence: TGTGCCAGCATGTCTTCGAATGACTATGGCTACACCTTC.

This chain uses TRBV18 with TRBJ2-5, with D possibly being TRBD1 (8 bases). V gave up 5 bases and J gave up 4 bases, with 14 bases separating them. Germline-derived CDR1 and CDR2 are KGHSH and LQKENI. The length of the CDR3 is 14 residues. As DNA, the CDR3 is TGTGCCAGCTCAAGGACAGGGAGGGGAGAGACCCAGTACTTC. This sequence encodes CASSRTGRGETQYF.

This clone has just one count. The V call is TRBV7-9, the J call TRBJ1-1; the D gene is possibly TRBD1 (6 bases). The length of the CDR3 is 15 residues. Germline V gene data show CDR1 as SEHNR and CDR2 as FQNEAQ (reference sequence). The V end lost 5 bases, the J end lost 2 bases, and 15 bases lay between the germline ends. CDR3 sequence (DNA): TGTGCCAGCAGCGCGAGGGACATCTATAACACTGAAGCTTTCTTT. This sequence encodes CASSARDIYNTEAFF.

The chain combines TRBV14 with TRBJ1-2; D is ambiguous. Germline V gene data show CDR1 as SGHDN and CDR2 as FVKESK. This CDR3 spans 14 amino acids. V dropped 4 bases and J dropped 3 bases, with 12 bases sitting between them. CDR3 DNA sequence: TGTGCCAGCAGCCCCCTTCAACGAGACTATGGCTACACCTTC. Its protein is CASSPLQRDYGYTF.

The V and J genes are TRBV6-4 and TRBJ1-1; TRBD1 might be the D (6 bases). This CDR3 is 13 amino acids long. V dropped 3 bases and J dropped 1 base, with 6 bases sitting between them. The germline V gene encodes CDR1 MRHNA and CDR2 SNTAGT. CDR3 protein: CASSETGNTEAFF. The CDR3 nucleotides are TGTGCCAGCAGTGAGACAGGGAACACTGAAGCTTTCTTT.

Concerning this clone: One end of the junction varies from germline; a read error may be responsible. V usage is TRBV18 and J usage is TRBJ2-3; a possible D gene is TRBD2 (6 bases). There are 15 residues in the CDR3. CDR1 KGHSH and CDR2 LQKENI come from the germline V gene. Here the CDR3 reads CASSSPAREADTQYF. The CDR3 bases are TGTGCCAGCTCATCACCCGCGCGGGAAGCAGATACGCAGTATTTT. The full variable domain, its missing parts supplied by reference TRBV18 and TRBJ2-3, is NAGVMQNPRHLVRRRGQEARLRCSPMKGHSHVYWYRQLPEEGLKFMVYLQKENIIDESGMPKERFSAEFPKEGPSILRIQQVVRGDSAAYFCASSSPAREADTQYFGPGTRLTVL.

The rearrangement links TRBV6-5 to TRBJ1-6, with D perhaps matching TRBD1 (5 bases). The CDR3 is made up of 13 amino acids. Trimming left V 5 bases short and J 7 bases short, with 9 bases between. Germline values: CDR1 MNHEY, CDR2 SVGAGI. The DNA for the CDR3 is TGTGCCAGCAGTCGACAGTCGAATTCACCCCTCCACTTT. Its protein product is CASSRQSNSPLHF.

This clone was counted at least ten times. This sample includes further DNA sequences coding for the same CDR3. The chain recombines TRBV5-1 with TRBJ2-3; tentative D call: TRBD2 (6 bases). CDR3 size: 14 residues. Trimming pared 4 bases from V and 5 bases from J, leaving 14 bases between. Germline V gene data show CDR1 as SGHRS and CDR2 as YFSETQ. The CDR3 DNA follows: TGCGCCAGCAGCCCAGGTCTGCGGGGAGATACGCAGTATTTT. Its protein is CASSPGLRGDTQYF.

This clone was counted only a few times. V gene TRBV2 combines with J gene TRBJ2-5; TRBD2 matches at 7 bases. The CDR3 length is 14 residues. V shed 7 bases and J 4 bases; nucleotides not matched to a gene: 9. In germline, CDR1 is SNHLY, CDR2 FYNNEI. CDR3 bases: TGTGCCAGCATCGCGGGGGTGGGGAGAGAGACCCAGTACTTC. It codes for CASIAGVGRETQYF.

The chain carries TRBV5-6 and TRBJ2-1, with D perhaps matching TRBD1 (6 bases). CDR1 and CDR2 (germline): SGHDT, YYEEEE. The CDR3 length is 15 residues. V lost 2 bases to trimming and J lost 0 bases, with 9 bases between them. CDR3 loop: CASSFQGSSYNEQFF. CDR3 coding DNA: TGTGCCAGCAGCTTCCAGGGGAGCTCCTACAATGAGCAGTTCTTC.

The genes are TRBV6-6 and TRBJ2-7, with 9 nucleotides matching TRBD1. V lost 6 bases to trimming and J lost 1 base; unmatched junction nucleotides: 4. In germline, CDR1 is MNHNY, CDR2 SVGAGI (reference sequence). The CDR3 has 14 residues. Here the CDR3 DNA reads TGTGCCAGCAGCACCGGGACAGGGTCCTACGAGCAGTACTTC. Amino acid sequence: CASSTGTGSYEQYF.

In DNA form, the CDR3 reads TGTGCCAGCAGCCAAGTCGGTACAGCGGGAGTCGAGCAGTACTTC. Translation: CASSQVGTAGVEQYF. This chain links TRBV14 with TRBJ2-7, with 8 bases fitting TRBD2. CDR1 is SGHDN, CDR2 FVKESK, per germline. With 1 base clipped from V and 6 bases from J, the junction kept 8 bases outside the gene matches. The CDR3 consists of 15 residues.

The chain joins TRBV18 to TRBJ2-5; D possibly corresponds to TRBD1 (6 bases). The DNA end is a closer match to TRBJ2-7, so the J assignment may be wrong. Germline values: CDR1 KGHSH, CDR2 LQKENI. This CDR3 is built from 15 residues. DNA for the CDR3: TGTGCCAGCTCACCAGGGGCAGGGGCACAGTACGAGCAGTACTTC. Translating it yields CASSPGAGAQYEQYF.

The chain carries TRBV6-1 and TRBJ2-7; the D is unclear. Germline V CDR1 and CDR2: MNHNS, SASEGT. This CDR3 has 13 amino acids. Trimming cost V 5 bases and J 6 bases, with 14 bases left between them. The CDR3, as DNA: TGTGCCAGCAGTACCGTAGGGAATACCGAGCAGTACTTC. It yields the protein CASSTVGNTEQYF.

This chain joins TRBV5-1 and TRBJ2-2; possibly TRBD1 or TRBD2 for D (5 bases each). This CDR3 has 15 residues. V was clipped by 7 bases and J by 7 bases, with 20 bases between them. Per the germline V gene, CDR1 is SGHRS and CDR2 is YFSETQ. This CDR3 reads CASASGAVGIGELFF. The CDR3 DNA reads TGCGCCAGCGCATCCGGGGCCGTAGGGATCGGGGAGCTGTTTTTT.

This clone showed up just a few times. The chain employs TRBV4-3 and TRBJ2-1, with D perhaps matching TRBD1 (6 bases). V lost 0 bases, J lost 5 bases, and 14 bases lay in between. This CDR3 contains 16 residues. CDR1 and CDR2 (germline): LGHNA, YSLEER. The CDR3 region is CASSQDLRAGDNEQFF. DNA for the CDR3: TGCGCCAGCAGCCAAGATCTACGGGCAGGGGACAATGAGCAGTTCTTC.

This chain uses TRBV4-3 with TRBJ2-4; perhaps D is TRBD1 or TRBD2 (6 bases each). The CDR3 contains 20 residues. The V end lost 0 bases, the J end lost 0 bases, and 21 bases lay between the germline ends. Germline V CDR1 and CDR2: LGHNA, YSLEER. CDR3 DNA sequence: TGCGCCAGCAGCCAAGAAGCGGCGGGACGGGGGCCCCCAGCCAAAAACATTCAGTACTTC. This gives the protein CASSQEAAGRGPPAKNIQYF.

The V and J genes are TRBV18 and TRBJ1-2; D unresolved. V was shortened by 4 bases and J by 8 bases, with 17 bases between the two germline ends. CDR1 KGHSH and CDR2 LQKENI come from the germline V gene. This CDR3 is 14 amino acids long. Written as DNA, the CDR3 is TGTGCCAGCTCACTAGAAACGGGGTATGGAGGCTACACCTTC. Its protein is CASSLETGYGGYTF.

This chain links TRBV28 with TRBJ2-2; 8 nucleotides line up with TRBD2. The CDR3 is made up of 16 amino acids. The germline V gene has CDR1 MDHEN and CDR2 SYDVKM. With 1 base clipped from V and 1 base from J, the junction kept 2 bases outside the gene matches. This chain's CDR3 is CASSLYSGMNTGELFF. The CDR3 region has the DNA TGTGCCAGCAGTTTATATAGCGGGATGAACACCGGGGAGCTGTTTTTT.

The gene calls are TRBV18 and TRBJ1-2; a weak D match, TRBD1 (5 bases). Deletions cut 3 bases from V and 1 base from J, with 18 bases between. This CDR3 comprises 17 residues. Per germline, CDR1 KGHSH and CDR2 LQKENI. The CDR3 sequence is CASSPLPPRANNYGYTF. The CDR3, as DNA: TGTGCCAGCTCACCTCTGCCCCCCAGGGCCAATAACTATGGCTACACCTTC.